The 14 T cell receptor beta chains given below trace back to one sample, sequenced in a study of cytomegalovirus exposure and HLA in healthy donors. Assay used: immunoSEQ multiplex PCR; TCRdb lists only in-frame clones, some missing. The data contain more than 130,000 clones, around 88% of them seen just once; the ten biggest clones take up approximately 8.5%. Sequenced: PBMCs. These receptors were collected from a woman between 18 and 29 years old in good health and CMV-seropositive.

The genes are TRBV10-1 and TRBJ2-5; D is uncertain. CDR3 length: 15 amino acids. The V end lost 0 bases, the J end lost 4 bases, and 12 bases lay between the germline ends. CDR1 is WNHNN and CDR2 is SYGVQD in the germline V gene (reference sequence). The CDR3 DNA follows: TGCGCCAGCAGTGAGTCGCTAAACGCCCCAGAGACCCAGTACTTC. Its protein product is CASSESLNAPETQYF.

The chain employs TRBV10-3 and TRBJ1-2, with TRBD1 matching over 7 bases. In germline, CDR1 is ENHRY, CDR2 SYGVKD. This CDR3 is 15 amino acids long. Trimming removed 0 bases from V and 4 bases from J; junction bases left unmatched: 5. The DNA of the CDR3 is TGTGCCATCAGTGAGTCACCCGGGACAGTCTATGGCTACACCTTC. As protein: CAISESPGTVYGYTF.

This chain links TRBV6-6 with TRBJ2-3, with 7 bases aligning to TRBD1. V was pared by 5 bases and J by 7 bases, with 6 bases of the junction left unmatched. Germline V gene sequence: CDR1 MNHNY, CDR2 SVGAGI (reference sequence). The CDR3 runs to 13 residues. The CDR3 spells CASSPGGPYTQYF. In DNA, the CDR3 is TGTGCCAGCAGTCCAGGGGGACCCTATACGCAGTATTTT.

The chain uses TRBV6-1 and TRBJ2-1; D is ambiguous. V was shortened by 7 bases and J by 3 bases, with 13 bases between the two germline ends. The V gene's germline CDR1 is MNHNS and CDR2 SASEGT. The CDR3 is made up of 14 amino acids. The CDR3 DNA follows: TGTGCCAGCACAAATACGCTCGGCTACAATGAGCAGTTCTTC. It yields the protein CASTNTLGYNEQFF.

CDR3 loop: CASRRDRVGQETQYF. The DNA of the CDR3 is TGTGCCAGCAGAAGAGACAGGGTGGGCCAAGAGACCCAGTACTTC. The chain has TRBV6-1 and TRBJ2-5; 7 nucleotides match TRBD1. The length of the CDR3 is 15 residues. Trimming removed 6 bases from V and 1 base from J; junction bases left unmatched: 8. CDR1 and CDR2 (germline): MNHNS, SASEGT.

In nucleotides, the CDR3 is TGCAGTGGTTCGGGCACAGATACGCAGTATTTT. As protein: CSGSGTDTQYF. The gene calls are TRBV20-1 and TRBJ2-3; the D is unclear. Trimming took 7 bases from V and 1 from J, leaving 6 bases between them. CDR3 length: 11 residues. Germline V CDR1 and CDR2: DFQATT, SNEGSKA (reference sequence).

The V call is TRBV5-1, the J call TRBJ2-3; 11 positions match TRBD2. V lost 0 bases to trimming and J lost 2 bases; unmatched junction nucleotides: 11. Germline V CDR1 and CDR2: SGHRS, YFSETQ. This CDR3 has 19 residues. Here the CDR3 reads CASSLAQLAGESFTDTQYF. In DNA, the CDR3 is TGCGCCAGCAGCTTGGCCCAACTAGCGGGGGAGAGCTTCACAGATACGCAGTATTTT.

In this sample, this clone turned up a few times. The rearrangement joins TRBV6-1 to TRBJ2-1; D remains unclear. The CDR3 covers 13 residues. V was cut by 4 bases and J by 8 bases, with 12 bases left in between. Germline lookup yields CDR1 MNHNS and CDR2 SASEGT. The CDR3 sequence: CASSVNPPDEQFF. The CDR3 DNA reads as TGTGCCAGCAGTGTAAACCCCCCGGATGAGCAGTTCTTC.

The V call is TRBV28, the J call TRBJ1-1; tentative D call: TRBD1 (5 bases). There are 16 residues in the CDR3. V dropped 5 bases and J dropped 4 bases, with 20 bases sitting between them. CDR1 and CDR2 (germline): MDHEN, SYDVKM. This CDR3 is CASSIHAGILGTEAFF. The CDR3 DNA sequence: TGTGCCAGCAGTATCCATGCAGGGATATTAGGCACTGAAGCTTTCTTT.

This chain connects TRBV27 to TRBJ1-1, with 8 positions matching TRBD1. The CDR3 covers 15 residues. The germline CDR1 and CDR2 sequences are MNHEY and SMNVEV (reference sequence). The V gene end was trimmed by 6 bases and the J gene end by 5 bases; junction bases not matched to a gene: 11. This CDR3 reads CASSPTGQGGTEAFF. DNA of the CDR3: TGTGCCAGCAGCCCGACTGGACAGGGAGGGACTGAAGCTTTCTTT.

V usage is TRBV28 and J usage is TRBJ1-2; tentative D call: TRBD1 (6 bases). Trimming stripped 8 bases from V and 4 bases from J, with 11 bases between. This CDR3 is built from 12 residues. From germline, CDR1 is MDHEN and CDR2 SYDVKM. The CDR3 DNA sequence: TGTGCCAGCGCTAACAGGGCCTATGGCTACACCTTC. Residues: CASANRAYGYTF.

This chain uses TRBV2 with TRBJ2-3, with D maybe TRBD2 (5 bases). This CDR3 is built from 14 residues. The germline V gene encodes CDR1 SNHLY and CDR2 FYNNEI. Trimming cost V 4 bases and J 1 base, with 9 bases left between them. The CDR3 nucleotides are TGTGCCAGCAGTGTAGAGGGCGGCACAGATACGCAGTATTTT. It specifies CASSVEGGTDTQYF.

The chain employs TRBV18 and TRBJ2-1, with D possibly being TRBD1 (6 bases). The CDR3 extends over 14 amino acids. CDR1 and CDR2 (germline): KGHSH, LQKENI. With 10 bases removed from V and 2 bases from J, the gap between germline ends came to 15 bases. CDR3 residues: CATRDTRTYNEQFF. The CDR3 DNA is TGTGCCACTCGGGACACCCGGACCTACAATGAGCAGTTCTTC.

This chain joins TRBV18 and TRBJ1-1; 9 nucleotides agree with TRBD1. V dropped 6 bases and J dropped 6; count of bases not matched to a gene: 14. Germline V CDR1 and CDR2: KGHSH, LQKENI. The CDR3 spans 16 residues. DNA for the CDR3: TGTGCCAGCTCTCACACCTCGGACAGGGGTAGCGCTGAAGCTTTCTTT. Amino acid sequence: CASSHTSDRGSAEAFF.